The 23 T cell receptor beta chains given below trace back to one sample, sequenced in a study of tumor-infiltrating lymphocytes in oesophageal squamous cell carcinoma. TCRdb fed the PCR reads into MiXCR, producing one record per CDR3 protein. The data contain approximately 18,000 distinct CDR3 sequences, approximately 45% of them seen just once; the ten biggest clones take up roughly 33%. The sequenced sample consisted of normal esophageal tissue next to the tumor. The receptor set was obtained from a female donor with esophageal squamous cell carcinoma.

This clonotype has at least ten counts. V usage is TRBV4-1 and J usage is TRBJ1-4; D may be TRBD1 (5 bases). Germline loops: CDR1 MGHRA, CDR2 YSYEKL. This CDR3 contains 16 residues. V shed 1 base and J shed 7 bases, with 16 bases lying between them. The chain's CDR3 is CASSQAETLDTEKLFF. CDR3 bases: TGCGCCAGCAGCCAAGCGGAGACATTGGACACTGAAAAACTGTTTTTT.

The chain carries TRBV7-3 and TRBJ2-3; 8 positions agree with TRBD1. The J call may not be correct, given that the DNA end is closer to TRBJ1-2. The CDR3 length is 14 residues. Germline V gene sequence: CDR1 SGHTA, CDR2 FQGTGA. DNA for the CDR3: TGTGCCAGCAGCCCAAACACAGGGGGCTATGGCTACACCTTC. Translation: CASSPNTGGYGYTF.

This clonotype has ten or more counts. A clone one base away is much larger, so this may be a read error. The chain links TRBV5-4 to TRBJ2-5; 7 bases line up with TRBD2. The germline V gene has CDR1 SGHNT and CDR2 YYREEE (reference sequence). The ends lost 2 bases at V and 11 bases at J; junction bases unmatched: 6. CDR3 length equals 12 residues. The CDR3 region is CASSFPGGWQYF. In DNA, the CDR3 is TGTGCCAGCAGCTTTCCGGGGGGATGGCAGTACTTC.

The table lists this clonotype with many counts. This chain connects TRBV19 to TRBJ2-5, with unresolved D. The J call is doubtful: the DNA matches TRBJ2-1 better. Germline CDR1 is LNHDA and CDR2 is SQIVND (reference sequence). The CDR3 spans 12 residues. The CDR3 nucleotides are TGTGCCAGTAGTATCATGACCGGGGAGCAGTTCTTC. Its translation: CASSIMTGEQFF.

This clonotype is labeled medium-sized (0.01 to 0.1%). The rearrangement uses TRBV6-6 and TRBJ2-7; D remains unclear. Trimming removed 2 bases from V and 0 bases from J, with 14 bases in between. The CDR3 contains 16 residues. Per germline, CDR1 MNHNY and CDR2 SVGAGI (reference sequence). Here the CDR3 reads CASSYNGPEISYEQYF. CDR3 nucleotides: TGTGCCAGCAGTTACAACGGCCCAGAAATCTCCTACGAGCAGTACTTC.

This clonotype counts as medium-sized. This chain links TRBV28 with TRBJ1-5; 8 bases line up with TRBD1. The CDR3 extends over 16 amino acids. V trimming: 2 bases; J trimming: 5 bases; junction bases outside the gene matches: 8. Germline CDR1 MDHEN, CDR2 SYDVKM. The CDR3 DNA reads TGTGCCAGCAGTTTAGCGGGCAGGGGGCCAGATCAGCCCCAGCATTTT. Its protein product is CASSLAGRGPDQPQHF.

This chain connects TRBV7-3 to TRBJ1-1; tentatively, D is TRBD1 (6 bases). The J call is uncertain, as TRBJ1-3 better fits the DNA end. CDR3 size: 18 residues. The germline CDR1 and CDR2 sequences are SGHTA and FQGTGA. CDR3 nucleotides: TGTGCCAGCAGCTTTGAAGCTCCAGGGGAGCTCTCTGGAAACACCATATATTTT. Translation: CASSFEAPGELSGNTIYF.

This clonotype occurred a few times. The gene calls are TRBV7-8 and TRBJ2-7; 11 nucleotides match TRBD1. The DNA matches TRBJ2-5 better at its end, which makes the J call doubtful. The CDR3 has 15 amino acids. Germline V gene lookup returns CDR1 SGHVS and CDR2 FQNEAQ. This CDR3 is CASSLGTGGLETQYF. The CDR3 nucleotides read TGTGCCAGCAGCTTAGGGACAGGGGGCTTGGAGACCCAGTACTTC.

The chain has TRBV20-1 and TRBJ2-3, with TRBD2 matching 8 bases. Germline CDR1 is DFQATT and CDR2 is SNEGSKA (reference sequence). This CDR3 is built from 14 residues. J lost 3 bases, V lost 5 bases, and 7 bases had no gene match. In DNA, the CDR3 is TGCAGTGCTCAGGCGGGGGGAAGTACAGATACGCAGTATTTT. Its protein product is CSAQAGGSTDTQYF.

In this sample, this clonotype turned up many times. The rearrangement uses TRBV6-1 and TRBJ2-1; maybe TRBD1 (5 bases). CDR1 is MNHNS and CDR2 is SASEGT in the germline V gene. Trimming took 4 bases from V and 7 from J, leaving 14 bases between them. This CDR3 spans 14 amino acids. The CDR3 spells CASSGQFKSNEQFF. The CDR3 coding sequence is TGTGCCAGCAGTGGACAGTTCAAGAGTAATGAGCAGTTCTTC.

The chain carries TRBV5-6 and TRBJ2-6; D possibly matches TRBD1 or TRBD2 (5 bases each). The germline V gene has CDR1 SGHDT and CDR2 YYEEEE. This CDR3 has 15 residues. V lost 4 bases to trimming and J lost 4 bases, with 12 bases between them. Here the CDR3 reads CASSQEGKGANVLTF. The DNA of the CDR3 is TGTGCCAGCAGCCAAGAGGGGAAGGGGGCCAACGTCCTGACTTTC.

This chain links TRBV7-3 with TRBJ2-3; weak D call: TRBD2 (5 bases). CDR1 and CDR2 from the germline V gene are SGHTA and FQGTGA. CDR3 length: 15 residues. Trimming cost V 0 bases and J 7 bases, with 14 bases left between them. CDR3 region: CASSLTGISGNTQYF. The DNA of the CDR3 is TGTGCCAGCAGCTTAACCGGGATTTCAGGAAATACGCAGTATTTT.

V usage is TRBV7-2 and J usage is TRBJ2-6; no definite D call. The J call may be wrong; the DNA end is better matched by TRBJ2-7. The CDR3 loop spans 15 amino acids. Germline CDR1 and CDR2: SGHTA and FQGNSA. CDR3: CASSLRDGSYNEQYF. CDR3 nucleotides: TGTGCCAGCAGTCTTAGGGATGGTTCTTACAATGAGCAGTACTTC.

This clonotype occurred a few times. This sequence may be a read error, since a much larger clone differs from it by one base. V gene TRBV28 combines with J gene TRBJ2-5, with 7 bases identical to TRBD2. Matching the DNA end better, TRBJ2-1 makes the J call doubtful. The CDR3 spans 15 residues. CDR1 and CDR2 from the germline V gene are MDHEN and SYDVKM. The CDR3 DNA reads TGTGCCAGCAGTGTACCAGGACTAGTCTCCTACGAGCAGTTCTTC. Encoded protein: CASSVPGLVSYEQFF.

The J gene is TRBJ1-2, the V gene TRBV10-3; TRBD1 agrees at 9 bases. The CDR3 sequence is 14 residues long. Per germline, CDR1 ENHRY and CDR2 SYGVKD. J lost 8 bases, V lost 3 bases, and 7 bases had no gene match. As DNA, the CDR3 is TGTGCCATCAGTGATCCACAGGGGGCTGAAGGCTACACCTTC. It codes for CAISDPQGAEGYTF.

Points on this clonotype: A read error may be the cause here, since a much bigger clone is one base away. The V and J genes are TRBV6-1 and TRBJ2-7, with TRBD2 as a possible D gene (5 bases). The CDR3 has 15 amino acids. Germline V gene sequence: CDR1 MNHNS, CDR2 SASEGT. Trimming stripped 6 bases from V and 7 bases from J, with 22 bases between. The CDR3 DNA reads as TGTGCCAGCAGGAATAAGCGGAGCTCCTACAATGAGCAGTACTTC. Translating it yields CASRNKRSSYNEQYF.

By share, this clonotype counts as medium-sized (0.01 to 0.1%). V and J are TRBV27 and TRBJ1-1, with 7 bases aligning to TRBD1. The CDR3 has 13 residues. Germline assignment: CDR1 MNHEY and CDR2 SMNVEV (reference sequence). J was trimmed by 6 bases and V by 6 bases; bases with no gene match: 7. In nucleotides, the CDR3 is TGTGCCAGCAGCACCATAGGGACAGCTGAAGCTTTCTTT. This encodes CASSTIGTAEAFF.

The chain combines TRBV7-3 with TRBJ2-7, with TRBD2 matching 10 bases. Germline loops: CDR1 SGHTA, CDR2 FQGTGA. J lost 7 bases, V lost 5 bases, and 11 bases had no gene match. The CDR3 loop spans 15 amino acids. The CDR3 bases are TGTGCCAGCAGCCAAGCGGGAGGGCCGGGGTATGAGCAGTACTTC. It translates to CASSQAGGPGYEQYF.

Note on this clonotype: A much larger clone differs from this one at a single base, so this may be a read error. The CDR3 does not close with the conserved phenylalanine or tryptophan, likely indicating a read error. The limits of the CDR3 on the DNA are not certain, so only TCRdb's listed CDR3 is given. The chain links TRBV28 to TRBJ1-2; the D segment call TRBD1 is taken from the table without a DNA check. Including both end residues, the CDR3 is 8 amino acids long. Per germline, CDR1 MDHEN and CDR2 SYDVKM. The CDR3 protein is CASTTVGG.

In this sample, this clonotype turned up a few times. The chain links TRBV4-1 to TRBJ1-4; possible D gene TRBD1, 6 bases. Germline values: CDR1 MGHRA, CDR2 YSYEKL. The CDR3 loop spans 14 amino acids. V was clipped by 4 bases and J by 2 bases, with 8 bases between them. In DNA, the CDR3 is TGCGCCAGCAGCCGCGGACAGACTAATGAAAAACTGTTTTTT. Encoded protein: CASSRGQTNEKLFF.

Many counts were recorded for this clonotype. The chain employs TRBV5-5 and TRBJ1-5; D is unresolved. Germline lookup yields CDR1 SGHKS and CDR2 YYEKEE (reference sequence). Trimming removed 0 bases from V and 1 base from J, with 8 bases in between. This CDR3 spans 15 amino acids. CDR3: CASSLGPLSNQPQHF. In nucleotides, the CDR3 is TGTGCCAGCAGCTTGGGGCCTCTAAGCAATCAGCCCCAGCATTTT.

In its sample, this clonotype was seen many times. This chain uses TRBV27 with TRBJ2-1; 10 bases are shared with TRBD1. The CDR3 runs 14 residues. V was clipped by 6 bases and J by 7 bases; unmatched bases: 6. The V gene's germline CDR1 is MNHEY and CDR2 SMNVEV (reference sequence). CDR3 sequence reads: CASRSGTGVNEQFF. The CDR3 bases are TGTGCCAGCAGAAGTGGGACAGGGGTGAATGAGCAGTTCTTC.

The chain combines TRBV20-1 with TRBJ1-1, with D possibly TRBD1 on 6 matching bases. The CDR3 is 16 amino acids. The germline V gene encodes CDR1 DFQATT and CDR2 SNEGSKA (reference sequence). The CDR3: CIVPKRGQITNTEAFF. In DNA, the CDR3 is TGCATCGTTCCCAAAAGAGGACAGATAACGAACACTGAAGCTTTCTTT.